This TCR beta chain stems from a study of blood T cell repertoires in COVID-19. About the research overall: All recovered Cohort 3 donors got two negative PCRs, got clearance, or saw symptom resolution.

Clones were read by immunoSEQ multiplex PCR, and TCRdb kept only the in-frame ones, dropping some. The sample has approximately 190,000 clones, approximately 86% seen once. CDR1 and CDR2 (germline): SGHRS, YFSETQ. Trimming removed 2 bases from V and 5 bases from J; junction bases left unmatched: 8. The CDR3 is made up of 17 amino acids. The V and J genes are TRBV5-1 and TRBJ2-3; 13 nucleotides agree with TRBD2. The sequenced sample was PBMCs or T cells enriched from blood (not recorded which). The TCR comes from a woman between 40 and 50 years old in a cohort exposed to, infected with or recovered from COVID-19 (not recorded which). The CDR3 loop is CASSLAPGTSGVDTQYF. The CDR3 coding sequence is TGCGCCAGCAGCTTAGCCCCCGGGACTAGCGGGGTAGATACGCAGTATTTT.